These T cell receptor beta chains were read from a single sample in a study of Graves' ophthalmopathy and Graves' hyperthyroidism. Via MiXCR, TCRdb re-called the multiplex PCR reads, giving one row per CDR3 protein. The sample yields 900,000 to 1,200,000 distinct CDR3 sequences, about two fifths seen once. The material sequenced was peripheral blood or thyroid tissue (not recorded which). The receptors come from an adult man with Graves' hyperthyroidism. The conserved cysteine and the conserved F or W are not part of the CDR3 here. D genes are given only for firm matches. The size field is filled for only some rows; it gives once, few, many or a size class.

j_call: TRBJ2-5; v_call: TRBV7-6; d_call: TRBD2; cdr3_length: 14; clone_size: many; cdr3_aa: ASSLISGRGQETQY
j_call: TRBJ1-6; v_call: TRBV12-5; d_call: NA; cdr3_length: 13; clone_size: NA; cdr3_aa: ASAPRASYNSPLH
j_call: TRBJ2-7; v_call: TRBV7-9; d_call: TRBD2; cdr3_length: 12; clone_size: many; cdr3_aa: ASSRLAGVHEQY
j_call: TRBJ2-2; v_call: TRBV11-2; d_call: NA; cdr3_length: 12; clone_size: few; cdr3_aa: ASSLVTGAGELF
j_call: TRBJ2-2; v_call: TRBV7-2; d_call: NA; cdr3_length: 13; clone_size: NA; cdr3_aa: ASSPQGGVLGELF
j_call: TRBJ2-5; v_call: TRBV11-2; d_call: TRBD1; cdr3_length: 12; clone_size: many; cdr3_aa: ATGQGGSQETQY
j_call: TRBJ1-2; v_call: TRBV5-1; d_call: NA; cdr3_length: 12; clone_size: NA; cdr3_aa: ASSLYGHVGGYT
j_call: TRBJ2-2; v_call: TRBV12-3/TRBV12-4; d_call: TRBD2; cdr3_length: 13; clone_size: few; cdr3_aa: ASSLAGGDTGELF
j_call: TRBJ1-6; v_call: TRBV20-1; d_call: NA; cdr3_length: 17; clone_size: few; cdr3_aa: SARGSGHLINSYNSPLH
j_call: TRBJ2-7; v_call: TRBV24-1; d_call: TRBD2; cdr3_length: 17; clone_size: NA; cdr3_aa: ASSAAGTSGSIYGYEQY
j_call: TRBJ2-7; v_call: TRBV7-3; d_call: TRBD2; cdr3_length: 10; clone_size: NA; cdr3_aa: DRRGRGYEQY
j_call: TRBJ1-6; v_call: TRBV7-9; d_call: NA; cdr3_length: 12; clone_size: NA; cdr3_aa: AIPSSGFGSPLH
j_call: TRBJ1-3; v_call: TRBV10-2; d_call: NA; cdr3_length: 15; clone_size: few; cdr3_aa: ASSELGGMSSGNTIY
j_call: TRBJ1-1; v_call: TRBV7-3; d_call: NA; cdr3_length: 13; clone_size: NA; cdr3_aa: ASSSQTRGNTEAF
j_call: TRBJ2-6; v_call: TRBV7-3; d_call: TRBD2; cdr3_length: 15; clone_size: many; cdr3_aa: ASSQLAGGPGANVLT
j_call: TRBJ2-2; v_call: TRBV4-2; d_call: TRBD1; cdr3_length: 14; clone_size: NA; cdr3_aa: ASSQDQGAHTGELF
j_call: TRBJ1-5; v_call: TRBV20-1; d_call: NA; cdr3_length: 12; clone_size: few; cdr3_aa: SARGLTINQPQH
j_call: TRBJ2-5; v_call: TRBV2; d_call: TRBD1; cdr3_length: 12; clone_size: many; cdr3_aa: ASYGQGLAETQY
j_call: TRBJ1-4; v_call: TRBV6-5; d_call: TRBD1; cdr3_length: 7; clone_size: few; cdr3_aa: ASGPGQG
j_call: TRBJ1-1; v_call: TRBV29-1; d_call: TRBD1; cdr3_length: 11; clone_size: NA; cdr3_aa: SVAGTANTEAF
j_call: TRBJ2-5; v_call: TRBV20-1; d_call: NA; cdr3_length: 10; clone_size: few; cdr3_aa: SALYYQETQY
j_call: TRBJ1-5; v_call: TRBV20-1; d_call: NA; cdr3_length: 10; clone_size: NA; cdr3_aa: SARGGGRGQH
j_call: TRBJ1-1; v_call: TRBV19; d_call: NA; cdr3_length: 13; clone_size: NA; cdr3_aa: ASSIRPGWSTEAF
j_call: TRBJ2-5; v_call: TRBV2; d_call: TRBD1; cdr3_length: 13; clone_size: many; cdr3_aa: ASSVRTGGRETQY
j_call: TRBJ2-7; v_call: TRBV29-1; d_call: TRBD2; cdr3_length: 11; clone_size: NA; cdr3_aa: SVGGGPRDEQY
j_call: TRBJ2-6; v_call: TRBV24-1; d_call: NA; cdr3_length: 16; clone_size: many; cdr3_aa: ATSDPGTDILGANVLT
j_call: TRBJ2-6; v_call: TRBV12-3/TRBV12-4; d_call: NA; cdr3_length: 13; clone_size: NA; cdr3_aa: ASGQGQEWANVLT
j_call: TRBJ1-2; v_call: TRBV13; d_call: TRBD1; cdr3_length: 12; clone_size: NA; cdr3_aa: ASSPNQGVGGYT
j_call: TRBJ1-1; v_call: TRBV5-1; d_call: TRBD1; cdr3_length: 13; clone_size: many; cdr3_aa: ASSVRTGRNTEAF